This passage covers 7 T cell receptor beta chains from one sample sequenced in a study of a mutant IDH1 vaccine in newly diagnosed glioma. The data were produced by immunoSEQ multiplex PCR, yet TCRdb's version contains in-frame clones alone and is incomplete. The sample records some 60,000 clones, approximately 80% being singletons. No cognate antigen is known for these TCRs. Time point described: week 11, during vaccination. The content of each vaccine dose was 300 ug of mutant IDH1 20-mer peptide, and topical imiquimod accompanied it. Source: PBMCs, taken from a glioma patient whose treatment included an IDH1 peptide vaccine. These receptors were taken from a man in his thirties or forties with glioma.

This chain links TRBV2 with TRBJ1-2; TRBD1 aligns across 8 bases. The CDR3 covers 13 residues. With 5 bases clipped from V and 4 bases from J, the junction kept 3 bases outside the gene matches. CDR1 is SNHLY, CDR2 FYNNEI, per germline. The DNA of the CDR3 is TGTGCCAGCAGTCTAGACAGGGGCTATGGCTACACCTTC. The encoded protein is CASSLDRGYGYTF.

The V gene is TRBV2, the J gene TRBJ1-5, with D possibly matching TRBD1 (5 bases). The ends were cut back, 6 bases at V and 2 bases at J, with 8 bases in the middle. Germline assignment: CDR1 SNHLY and CDR2 FYNNEI. CDR3 size: 13 residues. CDR3 DNA sequence: TGTGCCAGCAGCGAACAGGGCAATCAGCCCCAGCATTTT. Amino acid sequence: CASSEQGNQPQHF.

The chain couples TRBV6-1 to TRBJ1-2; tentatively, D is TRBD1 (5 bases). V lost 6 bases and J lost 5, with 13 bases in between. From germline, CDR1 is MNHNS and CDR2 SASEGT. The CDR3 is made up of 13 amino acids. Here the CDR3 reads CASRQRAGYGYTF. CDR3 DNA sequence: TGTGCCAGCAGACAAAGGGCAGGGTATGGCTACACCTTC.

V usage is TRBV14 and J usage is TRBJ2-2; 11 positions agree with TRBD2. Germline V gene lookup returns CDR1 SGHDN and CDR2 FVKESK. The trim removed 2 bases at V and 3 bases at J, leaving 5 bases unmatched. The CDR3 extends over 17 amino acids. The DNA for the CDR3 is TGTGCCAGCAGCCAAATAGCGGGGGGGCGACACACCGGGGAGCTGTTTTTT. Translating it yields CASSQIAGGRHTGELFF.

The chain recombines TRBV2 with TRBJ2-3; either TRBD1 or TRBD2 may fit D (6 bases each). This CDR3 is built from 17 residues. Germline lookup yields CDR1 SNHLY and CDR2 FYNNEI. Deletions cut 6 bases from V and 2 bases from J, with 21 bases between. The CDR3 nucleotides read TGTGCCAGCAGCTGGGGCCTTCAGGAGGGGGTCACAGATACGCAGTATTTT. This translates into CASSWGLQEGVTDTQYF.

The genes are TRBV11-1 and TRBJ1-1; D gene ambiguous. The germline V gene encodes CDR1 SGHAT and CDR2 FQDESV (reference sequence). Trimming removed 5 bases from V and 2 bases from J, with 18 bases in between. There are 16 residues in the CDR3. CDR3 in DNA: TGTGCCAGCAGCGGAAGGGCCCCCCAAGCAAACACTGAAGCTTTCTTT. Its protein is CASSGRAPQANTEAFF.

The chain carries TRBV29-1 and TRBJ2-3; the D is unclear. This CDR3 is 13 amino acids long. Trimming took off 7 bases at V and 0 bases at J, with 11 bases between the two ends. The V gene's germline CDR1 is SQVTM and CDR2 ANQGSEA. CDR3 amino acids: CSALPSSTDTQYF. Written as DNA, the CDR3 is TGCAGCGCCTTGCCTAGTAGCACAGATACGCAGTATTTT.